This TCR beta chain was sequenced during a study of T-cell memory formation after mild COVID-19. The study's findings and limits: The pre-infection memory compartment contained some responding clones, suggesting cross-reactive memory joined.

Germline V gene lookup returns CDR1 DFQATT and CDR2 SNEGSKA (reference sequence). The CDR3 is 12 residues long. The V end was cut by 1 base, the J end by 4 bases, with 7 bases between. 5'RACE with constant-segment primers built TCRalpha and TCRbeta cDNA libraries with UMIs. TCRdb recomputed calls from the 5' RACE reads with MiXCR, one row per CDR3 protein. Altogether a few hundred thousand distinct CDR3 sequences are present, 13% to 15% being singletons, with the ten largest covering over 20%. About this clonotype itself: Its antigen is not identified.

This chain links TRBV20-1 with TRBJ2-5, with D possibly called TRBD1 or TRBD2 (5 bases each). The source is a man between 18 and 35 years old who had mild COVID-19 (a few samples of this study predate the infection). Cell type and time point are not known. Source material: PBMCs or a T cell subset sorted from them (not recorded which). CDR3: CSARGGGETQYF. CDR3 DNA sequence: TGCAGTGCTAGAGGTGGGGGAGAGACCCAGTACTTC.